This T cell receptor (beta chain) was observed in a study of control samples from healthy donors and cancer patients. Measured with immunoSEQ multiplex PCR; TCRdb has only the in-frame clones, and not every one. Counted here are 100,000 to 120,000 clones, 83% occurring once; the ten biggest clones make up approximately 13%. This clone was seen only once. Germline CDR1 MDHEN, CDR2 SYDVKM. This CDR3 is 14 amino acids long. The germline V and J ends were trimmed by 6 bases and 1 base, with 12 bases remaining between them. The TCR was taken from a woman in her forties or fifties in good health. The V gene is TRBV28, the J gene TRBJ1-1; D gene ambiguous. Sequenced material: blood. The CDR3 nucleotides are TGTGCCAGCAGCCTAGGGCCCAAGAACACTGAAGCTTTCTTT. It specifies CASSLGPKNTEAFF.